Listed here is a single TCR beta chain. Its antigen is still unknown. This sample is part of a study of cytomegalovirus exposure and HLA in healthy donors. Study-wide results and limits: In an earlier analysis, about 87% or about 30%: the productive usage of most TCR beta V segments. Among the CMV-associated chains, a few were confirmed in vitro as specific for CMV antigens. V segments that were indistinguishable, TRBV6-2 and TRBV6-3 among them, were omitted from analysis. According to the study, roughly 160 TCR beta chains were cytomegalovirus-associated.

A multiplex PCR was run with 60 Vbeta primers and 13 Jbeta primers. TCRdb's table, derived via immunoSEQ multiplex PCR, lists solely in-frame clones and lacks some. The sample has 85,000 or so clones. The CDR3 contains 16 residues. Germline CDR1 SGHVS, CDR2 FNYEAQ. V was cut by 0 bases and J by 0 bases, with 8 bases left in between. The J gene is TRBJ2-2, the V gene TRBV7-6, with D possibly TRBD2 on 6 matching bases. The receptor's source is a woman in her 30s in good health and CMV-seronegative. The specimen sequenced was PBMCs. The CDR3 reads CASSLAGGTNTGELFF. CDR3 bases: TGTGCCAGCAGCTTAGCCGGGGGTACGAACACCGGGGAGCTGTTTTTT.